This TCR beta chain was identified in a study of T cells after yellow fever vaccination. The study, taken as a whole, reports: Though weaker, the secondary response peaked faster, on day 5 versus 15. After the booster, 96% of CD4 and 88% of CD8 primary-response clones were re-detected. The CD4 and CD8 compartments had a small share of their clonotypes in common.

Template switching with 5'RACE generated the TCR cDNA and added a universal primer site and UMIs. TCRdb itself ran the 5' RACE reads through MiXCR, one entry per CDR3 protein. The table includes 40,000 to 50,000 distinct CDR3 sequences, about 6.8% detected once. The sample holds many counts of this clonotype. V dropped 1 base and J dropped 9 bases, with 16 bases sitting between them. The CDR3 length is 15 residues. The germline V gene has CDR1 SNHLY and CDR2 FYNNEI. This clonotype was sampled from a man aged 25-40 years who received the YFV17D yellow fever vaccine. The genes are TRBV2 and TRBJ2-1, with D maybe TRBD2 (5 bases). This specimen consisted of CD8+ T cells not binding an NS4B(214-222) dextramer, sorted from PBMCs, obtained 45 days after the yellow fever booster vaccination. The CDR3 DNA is TGTGCCAGCAGTGAAGAGGCTAGCCTGGTAGTTGAGCAGTTCTTC. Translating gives CASSEEASLVVEQFF.